These T cell receptor beta chains were read from a single sample in a study of T-cell reconstitution after alpha-beta-depleted transplantation in children. TCRdb itself ran the PCR reads through MiXCR, one entry per CDR3 protein. This sample has approximately 1,000,000 distinct CDR3 sequences, with less than 30% found just once. The sample consisted of PBMCs, mostly from graft donor cells, taken 360 days after TCRalphabeta/CD19-depleted stem cell transplant. The receptors here all came from a boy less than two years old who had a stem cell transplant for SCID, so the T cells may come from the graft donor. Both conserved end residues are trimmed from each CDR3. Clone size is given for some rows only: seen once, a few or many times, or a class if the clone is expanded.

j_call v_call clone_size cdr3_aa
TRBJ2-3 TRBV27 many ASRLAGTDTQY
TRBJ2-4 TRBV5-1 - ASSRQRFQY
TRBJ1-1 TRBV2 - ASSGGPNFNTEAF
TRBJ2-2 TRBV24-1 - ATSAQDSSFTGELF
TRBJ2-3 TRBV5-5 few ASSPILSSGGTDTQY
TRBJ2-7 TRBV28 - ASSTRSVTYEQY
TRBJ2-1 TRBV5-1 - ASSSAGGRYNEQF
TRBJ2-3 TRBV5-1 - ASSLKDTVSTDTQY
TRBJ1-1 TRBV3-1 - ACGNSAGVGEAF
TRBJ2-2 TRBV2 few ASSGIASLTGELF
TRBJ2-2 TRBV27 few ASSFSGPGGTGELF
TRBJ2-3 TRBV20-1 - SAHEPTDTQY
TRBJ2-1 TRBV20-1 few SARDFSSYNEQF
TRBJ1-1 TRBV18 - ASSPQPGGANTEAF
TRBJ2-5 TRBV4-1 - ASSQDEGTGQETQY
TRBJ2-2 TRBV7-8 - ASSLAGTGGNTGELF
TRBJ2-2 TRBV6-1 - ASNLPGGRTGELF
TRBJ2-3 TRBV12-3/TRBV12-4 - ASSLVRDSQYTDTQY
TRBJ2-3 TRBV6-1 few ASRRAGGVDTQY